The clone carrying this T cell receptor (beta chain) occurred a few times. The data were obtained in a study of blood T cell repertoires in COVID-19. V lost 0 bases and J 2 bases, leaving 13 bases between the germline ends. Germline loops: CDR1 KGHDR, CDR2 SFDVKD. The CDR3 runs 16 residues. Sequenced by immunoSEQ multiplex PCR; TCRdb stores in-frame clones only, minus some. The profile covers 180,000 or so clones, with roughly 82% appearing a single time and 4.5% to 6.5% taken by the ten largest. This rearrangement joins TRBV24-1 to TRBJ2-7; no definite D call. The clonotype comes from a man aged 35 to 55 with acute COVID-19. The sequenced material came from PBMCs or T cells enriched from blood (not recorded which). CDR3 sequence: CATSDLHPPLAYEQYF. The CDR3 nucleotides are TGTGCCACCAGTGATTTGCATCCCCCACTGGCCTACGAGCAGTACTTC.